This T cell receptor beta chain is from a study of regulatory T cells in long-lasting Graves disease. About the study: Persistent Graves' disease denoted over 5 years of antithyroid drugs plus positive TSH receptor antibodies.

Documented time point: persistent/refractory GD, antithyroid drugs over 5 years with positive TRAb. Extracted RNA from PBMCs served as the source of the TCR library. The germline V gene has CDR1 SGHAT and CDR2 FQDESV (reference sequence). The CDR3 totals 15 residues. The trim removed 5 bases at V and 4 bases at J, leaving 10 bases unmatched. In building TCR beta libraries, iRepertoire HTBI primers were used together with Arm-PCR of CDR3 regions. TCRdb reprocessed the multiplex PCR reads via MiXCR and lists one record per CDR3 protein. The data show about 420,000 distinct CDR3 sequences, 23% seen once.

Sequenced here: peripheral blood mononuclear cells (PBMCs), sampled when the disease was refractory, from a patient treated with antithyroid drugs. The sequence was obtained from a female donor with Graves disease. The chain joins TRBV11-1 to TRBJ2-7; 8 bases agree with TRBD1. The CDR3 sequence is CASSARDRTGYEQYF. The DNA of the CDR3 is TGTGCCAGCAGCGCCCGGGACAGGACGGGTTACGAGCAGTACTTC.